These T cell receptor beta chains were read from a single sample in a study of blood T cell repertoires in COVID-19. Sequencing was performed with immunoSEQ multiplex PCR; in TCRdb, only in-frame clones are kept and a portion is missing. Among 42,000 or so clones, 70% to 90% were seen once, and the ten largest hold around 2.4%. Sequenced material: peripheral blood. The source of these receptors is a human donor in a cohort sampled during active COVID-19. Both conserved end residues are part of each CDR3. The D gene is left open where the match is weak. Some rows have no size entry. The others give once, few or many, or a class for an expanded clone.

cdr3_aa cdr3_nt clone_size v_call d_call j_call
CAWREGANYGYTF TGTGCCTGGAGGGAGGGAGCCAACTATGGCTACACCTTC - TRBV30 - TRBJ1-2
CASRYSSGATEAFF TGCGCCAGCAGGTATTCGTCAGGGGCCACTGAAGCTTTCTTT - TRBV10-2 - TRBJ1-1
CASSFPRVPGELFF TGTGCCAGCAGCTTCCCCAGGGTTCCCGGGGAGCTGTTTTTT - TRBV11-2 - TRBJ2-2
CASSPTAGAQVSEAFF TGTGCCAGCAGCCCGACAGCGGGGGCGCAGGTGTCCGAAGCTTTCTTT - TRBV9 - TRBJ1-1
CASSPGAGLGYTF TGTGCCAGCAGCCCTGGGGCCGGCCTGGGCTACACCTTC - TRBV2 - TRBJ1-2
CAIRRGTNEQFF TGTGCCATTAGAAGGGGAACCAATGAGCAGTTCTTC - TRBV10-3 - TRBJ2-1
CSSLGGSGELFF TGCAGCTCCCTAGGGGGATCCGGGGAGCTGTTTTTT - TRBV29-1 - TRBJ2-2
CASSPSRDSYGYTF TGTGCCAGCTCACCCTCCCGTGACAGCTATGGCTACACCTTC once TRBV18 - TRBJ1-2
CASSGWGQTNTEAFF TGTGCCAGCAGTGGATGGGGCCAGACCAACACTGAAGCTTTCTTT - TRBV25-1 - TRBJ1-1
CASSLKGRGTGGVSYGYTF TGTGCCAGCAGCTTAAAGGGCAGGGGGACAGGGGGCGTGAGCTATGGCTACACCTTC - TRBV5-4 TRBD1 TRBJ1-2
CATSYTGEQPQHF TGTGCCACCAGCTATACAGGGGAACAGCCCCAGCATTTT - TRBV2 TRBD1 TRBJ1-5
CASSIMTSGGNTQYF TGTGCCAGTAGTATTATGACTAGCGGGGGTAATACGCAGTATTTT - TRBV19 TRBD2 TRBJ2-3
CASSPQVEGTRGYTF TGTGCCAGCTCACCACAAGTGGAGGGGACTAGGGGCTACACCTTC - TRBV18 - TRBJ1-2
CASSGAETGMGTYEQYF TGTGCCAGCAGTGGGGCAGAGACAGGGATGGGTACCTACGAGCAGTACTTC once TRBV2 TRBD1 TRBJ2-7
CASSVGQGNEQFF TGTGCCAGCAGCGTAGGACAGGGGAATGAGCAGTTCTTC - TRBV9 TRBD1 TRBJ2-1
CASSPGLAGGSTDTQYF TGTGCCAGCAGCCCAGGACTAGCGGGGGGGAGCACAGATACGCAGTATTTT - TRBV7-6 TRBD2 TRBJ2-3
CASMLGFGANYGYTF TGTGCCAGCATGCTCGGGTTTGGAGCTAACTATGGCTACACCTTC - TRBV27 - TRBJ1-2
CASSYAGGGNQPQHF TGTGCCAGCAGTTACGCAGGGGGTGGCAATCAGCCCCAGCATTTT - TRBV6-5 TRBD1 TRBJ1-5
CASSYPPQGRETQYF TGTGCCAGCAGTTACCCCCCCCAGGGTCGGGAGACCCAGTACTTC - TRBV6-7 - TRBJ2-5
CAWNGGGTNEKLFF TGTGCCTGGAACGGGGGAGGTACTAATGAAAAACTGTTTTTT - TRBV30 - TRBJ1-4
CASSLTRGSYNEQFF TGTGCCAGCAGCTTAACCAGGGGCTCCTACAATGAGCAGTTCTTC - TRBV7-2 - TRBJ2-1
CASSGTGGFSNQPQHF TGTGCCAGCAGTGGTACAGGGGGTTTTAGCAATCAGCCCCAGCATTTT - TRBV2 TRBD1 TRBJ1-5
CASSGGEGLSNYGYTF TGTGCCAGCAGCGGAGGCGAGGGTCTGAGTAACTATGGCTACACCTTC - TRBV7-9 - TRBJ1-2
CASSYTWARAEAFF TGTGCCAGCAGTTACACTTGGGCTCGCGCTGAAGCTTTCTTT - TRBV6-5 - TRBJ1-1
CASSLRTDRTDTQYF TGTGCCAGCAGTCTCCGGACAGACCGCACAGATACGCAGTATTTT - TRBV28 - TRBJ2-3
CAWSMGHGANVLTF TGTGCCTGGAGTATGGGGCATGGGGCCAACGTCCTGACTTTC once TRBV30 - TRBJ2-6
CASRPWGQASYEQYF TGTGCCAGCAGGCCGTGGGGACAGGCCTCCTACGAGCAGTACTTC - TRBV6-5 TRBD1 TRBJ2-7
CASSQGTGISDTQYF TGTGCCAGCAGCCAAGGTACGGGGATTAGCGATACGCAGTATTTT - TRBV3-1/TRBV3-2 - TRBJ2-3
CASSSRSGGGLPYEQYF TGTGCCAGCAGCTCCCGGTCGGGGGGGGGCCTACCCTACGAGCAGTACTTC - TRBV7-9 TRBD2 TRBJ2-7
CASSLGNAAGTGIANEQFF TGTGCCAGCAGCTTGGGGAATGCCGCCGGGACAGGAATCGCCAATGAGCAGTTCTTC - TRBV5-8 TRBD1 TRBJ2-1
CASSLFSEQFF TGTGCCAGCAGCTTATTTAGCGAGCAGTTCTTC - TRBV7-9 - TRBJ2-1
CASSPDRVEGYTF TGTGCCAGCAGCCCTGACAGGGTCGAGGGCTACACCTTC - TRBV14 TRBD1 TRBJ1-2
CASSLRGQALGTGYTF TGTGCCAGCAGCCTCAGGGGACAGGCCCTAGGGACTGGCTACACCTTC - TRBV7-9 TRBD1 TRBJ1-2
CASSQDPASGGIDTQYF TGTGCCAGCAGCCAAGATCCAGCTAGCGGGGGTATAGATACGCAGTATTTT - TRBV4-2 TRBD2 TRBJ2-3
CASSGGDRPTVQETQYF TGTGCCAGCAGTGGGGGGGACAGACCGACCGTCCAAGAGACCCAGTACTTC - TRBV25-1 - TRBJ2-5
CASSEAGTGGYYGYTF TGTGCCAGCAGTGAAGCGGGGACAGGGGGATACTATGGCTACACCTTC - TRBV6-1 TRBD1 TRBJ1-2
CASGSGTSGGDGEQFF TGTGCCAGCGGATCCGGGACTAGCGGGGGGGACGGTGAGCAGTTCTTC - TRBV5-4 TRBD2 TRBJ2-1
CAWSVRGFEAFF TGTGCCTGGAGTGTTAGAGGGTTTGAAGCTTTCTTT once TRBV30 - TRBJ1-1
CASSSVTGTNEQFF TGTGCCAGCAGCTCGGTGACAGGCACCAATGAGCAGTTCTTC - TRBV9 - TRBJ2-1
CASSLQTFEAFF TGTGCCAGCAGCCTGCAGACATTTGAAGCTTTCTTT few TRBV5-6 - TRBJ1-1
CASSLDGARGELFF TGTGCCAGCAGCTTAGATGGGGCGAGAGGGGAGCTGTTTTTT - TRBV7-3 - TRBJ2-2
CASRRGPTETQYF TGTGCCAGCAGGCGGGGGCCGACGGAGACCCAGTACTTC - TRBV5-6 - TRBJ2-5